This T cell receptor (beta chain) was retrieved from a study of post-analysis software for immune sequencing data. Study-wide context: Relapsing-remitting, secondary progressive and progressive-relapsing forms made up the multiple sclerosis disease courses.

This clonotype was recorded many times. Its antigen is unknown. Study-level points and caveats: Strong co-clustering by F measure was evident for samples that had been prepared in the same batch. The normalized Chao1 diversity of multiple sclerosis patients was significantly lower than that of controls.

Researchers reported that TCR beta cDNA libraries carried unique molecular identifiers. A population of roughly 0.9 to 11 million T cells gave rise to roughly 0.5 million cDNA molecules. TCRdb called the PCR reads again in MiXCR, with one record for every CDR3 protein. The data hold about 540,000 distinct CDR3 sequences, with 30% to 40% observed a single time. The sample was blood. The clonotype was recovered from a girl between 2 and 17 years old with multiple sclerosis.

The CDR3 spells CASGPGLAADTQYF. CDR3 sequence (DNA): TGTGCCAGCGGACCGGGACTAGCGGCAGATACGCAGTATTTT. The V call is TRBV12-3 or TRBV12-4, the J call TRBJ2-3, with 11 bases lining up with TRBD2. Germline trimming cut 8 bases from V and 4 bases from J; bases unmatched to any gene: 5. This CDR3 has 14 amino acids.